The present TCR beta chain was sequenced within a study of blood T cell repertoires in COVID-19. This clone was seen just once. This CDR3 is 13 amino acids long. Germline assignment: CDR1 SGHRS and CDR2 YFSETQ. Trimming cost V 7 bases and J 1 base, with 11 bases left between them. Assay used: immunoSEQ multiplex PCR; TCRdb lists only in-frame clones, some missing. The table shows over 300,000 clones, with 85% to 90% occurring only once. The receptor's source is a woman younger than 35 who had recovered from COVID-19. The sample consisted of PBMCs or T cells enriched from blood (not recorded which). V and J are TRBV5-1 and TRBJ1-1; TRBD1 is a possible D gene (5 bases). The CDR3 coding sequence is TGCGCCAGCTCCTGGGGGGAGAACACTGAAGCTTTCTTT. This gives the protein CASSWGENTEAFF.